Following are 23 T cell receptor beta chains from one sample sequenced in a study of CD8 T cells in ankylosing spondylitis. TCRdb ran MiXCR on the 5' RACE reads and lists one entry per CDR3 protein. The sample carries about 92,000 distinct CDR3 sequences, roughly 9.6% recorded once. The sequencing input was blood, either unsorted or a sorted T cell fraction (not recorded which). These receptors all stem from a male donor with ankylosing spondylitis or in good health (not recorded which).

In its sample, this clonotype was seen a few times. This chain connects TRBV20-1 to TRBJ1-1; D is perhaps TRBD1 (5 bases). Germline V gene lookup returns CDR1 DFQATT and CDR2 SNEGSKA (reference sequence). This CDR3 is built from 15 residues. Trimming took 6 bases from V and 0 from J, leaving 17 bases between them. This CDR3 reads CSAKGESNMNTEAFF. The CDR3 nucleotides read TGCAGTGCAAAAGGGGAGAGTAACATGAACACTGAAGCTTTCTTT.

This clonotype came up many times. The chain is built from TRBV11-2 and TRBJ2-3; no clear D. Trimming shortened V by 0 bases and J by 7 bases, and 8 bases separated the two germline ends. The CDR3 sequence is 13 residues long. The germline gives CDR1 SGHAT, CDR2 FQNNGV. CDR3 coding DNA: TGTGCCAGCAGCTTAGAAAGGGTAAATACGCAGTATTTT. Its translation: CASSLERVNTQYF.

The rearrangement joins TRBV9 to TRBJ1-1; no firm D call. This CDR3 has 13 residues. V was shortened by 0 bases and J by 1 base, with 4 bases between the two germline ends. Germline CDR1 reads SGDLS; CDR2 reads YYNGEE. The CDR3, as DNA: TGTGCCAGCAGCGTAGTATCGAACACTGAAGCTTTCTTT. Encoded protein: CASSVVSNTEAFF. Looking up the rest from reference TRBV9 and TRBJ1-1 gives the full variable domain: DSGVTQTPKHLITATGQRVTLRCSPRSGDLSVYWYQQSLDQGLQFLIQYYNGEERAKGNILERFSAQQFPDLHSELNLSSLELGDSALYFCASSVVSNTEAFFGQGTRLTVV.

CDR3 protein: CASSLRRDDHEQYF. The CDR3 region has the DNA TGTGCCAGCAGCTTAAGGAGGGACGACCACGAGCAGTACTTC. The V call is TRBV7-3, the J call TRBJ2-7; a possible D gene is TRBD2 (6 bases). The CDR3 runs to 14 residues. Germline V lookup: CDR1 SGHTA, CDR2 FQGTGA. Trimming took off 1 base at V and 5 bases at J, with 12 bases between the two ends.

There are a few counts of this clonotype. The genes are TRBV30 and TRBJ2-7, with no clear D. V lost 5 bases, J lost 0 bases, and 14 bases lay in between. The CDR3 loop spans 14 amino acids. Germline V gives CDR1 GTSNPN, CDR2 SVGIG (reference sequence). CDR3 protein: CAWATALFSYEQYF. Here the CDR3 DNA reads TGTGCCTGGGCCACGGCCCTTTTCTCCTACGAGCAGTACTTC. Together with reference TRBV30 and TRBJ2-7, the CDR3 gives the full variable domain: SQTIHQWPATLVQPVGSPLSLECTVEGTSNPNLYWYRQAAGRGLQLLFYSVGIGQISSEVPQNLSASRPQDRQFILSSKKLLLSDSGFYLCAWATALFSYEQYFGPGTRLTVT.

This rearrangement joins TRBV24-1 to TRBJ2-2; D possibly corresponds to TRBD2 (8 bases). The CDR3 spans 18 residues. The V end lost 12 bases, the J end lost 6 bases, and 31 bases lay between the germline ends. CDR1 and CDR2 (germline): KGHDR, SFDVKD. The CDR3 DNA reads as TGTGCCTTCTGTTTGGGGGGGACAGTAGCGGGGCCGGCCGGGGAGCTGTTTTTT. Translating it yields CAFCLGGTVAGPAGELFF.

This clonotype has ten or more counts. CDR3 nucleotide sequence: TGTGCCAGCAGCCTTCCCGGCCGAGAGCAGTACTTC. Translating it yields CASSLPGREQYF. The chain carries TRBV7-8 and TRBJ2-7; D unresolved. CDR1 SGHVS and CDR2 FQNEAQ come from the germline V gene. The CDR3 runs 12 residues. The V gene lost 5 bases and the J gene lost 7 bases, with 12 bases spanning the gap.

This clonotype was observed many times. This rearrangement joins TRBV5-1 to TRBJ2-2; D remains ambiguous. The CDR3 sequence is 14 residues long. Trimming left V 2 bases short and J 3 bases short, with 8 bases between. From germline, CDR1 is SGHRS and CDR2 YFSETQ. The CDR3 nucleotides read TGCGCCAGCAGCTTTCTAAGGGACACCGGGGAGCTGTTTTTT. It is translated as CASSFLRDTGELFF.

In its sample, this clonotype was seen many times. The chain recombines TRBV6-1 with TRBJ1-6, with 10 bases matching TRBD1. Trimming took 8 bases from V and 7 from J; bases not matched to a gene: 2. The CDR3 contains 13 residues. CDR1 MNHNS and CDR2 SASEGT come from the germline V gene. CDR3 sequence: CASWDRGNSPLHF. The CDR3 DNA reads TGTGCCAGCTGGGACAGGGGAAATTCACCCCTCCACTTT.

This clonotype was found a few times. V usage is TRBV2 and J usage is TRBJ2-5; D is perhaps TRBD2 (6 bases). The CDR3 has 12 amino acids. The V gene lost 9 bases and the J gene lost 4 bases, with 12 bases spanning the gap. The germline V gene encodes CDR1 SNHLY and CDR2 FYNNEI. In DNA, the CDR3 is TGTGCCAGTCACCGAGCGGGAGAGACCCAGTACTTC. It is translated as CASHRAGETQYF.

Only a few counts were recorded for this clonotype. The CDR3 is CASSVDSSDTQYF. Written as DNA, the CDR3 is TGTGCCAGCAGCGTTGATAGCTCAGATACGCAGTATTTT. This rearrangement joins TRBV9 to TRBJ2-3, with no clear D. CDR3 length: 13 residues. Germline V gene sequence: CDR1 SGDLS, CDR2 YYNGEE. Between the trimmed V and J ends, which lost 2 bases and 4 bases, there was a span of 8 bases.

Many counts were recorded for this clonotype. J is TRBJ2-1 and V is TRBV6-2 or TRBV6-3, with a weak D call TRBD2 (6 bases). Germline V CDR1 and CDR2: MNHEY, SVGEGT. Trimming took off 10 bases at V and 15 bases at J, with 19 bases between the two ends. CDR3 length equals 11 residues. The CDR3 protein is CATTDYLFVFF. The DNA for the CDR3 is TGTGCCACCACGGACTATTTGTTCGTGTTCTTC.

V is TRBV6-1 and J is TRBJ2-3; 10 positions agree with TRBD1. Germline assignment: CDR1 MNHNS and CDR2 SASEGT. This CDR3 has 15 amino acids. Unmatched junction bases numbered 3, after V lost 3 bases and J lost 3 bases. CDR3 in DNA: TGTGCCAGCAGTGATCCGGGACAGGGGACAGATACGCAGTATTTT. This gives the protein CASSDPGQGTDTQYF.

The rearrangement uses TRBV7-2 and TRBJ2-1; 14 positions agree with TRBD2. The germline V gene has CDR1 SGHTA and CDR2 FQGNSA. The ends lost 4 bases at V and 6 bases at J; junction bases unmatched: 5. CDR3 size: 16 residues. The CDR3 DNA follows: TGTGCCAGCAGCTCCCAGACTAGCGGGGGGGCCAATGAGCAGTTCTTC. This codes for CASSSQTSGGANEQFF.

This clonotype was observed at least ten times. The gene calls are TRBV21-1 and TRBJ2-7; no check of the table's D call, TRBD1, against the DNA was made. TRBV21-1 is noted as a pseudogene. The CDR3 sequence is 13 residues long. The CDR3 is CASSKGVSYEQYF. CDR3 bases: TGTGCCAGCAGCAAGGGGGTCTCCTACGAGCAGTACTTC.

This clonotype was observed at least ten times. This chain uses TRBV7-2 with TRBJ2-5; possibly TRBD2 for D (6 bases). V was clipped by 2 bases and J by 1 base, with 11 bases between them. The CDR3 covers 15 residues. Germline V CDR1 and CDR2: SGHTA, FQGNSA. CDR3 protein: CASSLRGTLQETQYF. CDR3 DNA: TGTGCCAGCAGCTTACGGGGGACGCTCCAAGAGACCCAGTACTTC.

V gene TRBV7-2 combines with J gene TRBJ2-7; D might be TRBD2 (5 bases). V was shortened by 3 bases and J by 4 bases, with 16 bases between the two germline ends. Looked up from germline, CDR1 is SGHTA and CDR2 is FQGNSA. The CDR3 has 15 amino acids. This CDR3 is CASSFAGGTQYEQYF. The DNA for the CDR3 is TGTGCCAGCAGCTTTGCTGGAGGAACTCAATACGAGCAGTACTTC.

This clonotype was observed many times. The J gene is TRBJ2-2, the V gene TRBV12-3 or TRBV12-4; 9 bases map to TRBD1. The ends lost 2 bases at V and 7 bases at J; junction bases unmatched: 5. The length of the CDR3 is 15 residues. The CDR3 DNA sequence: TGTGCCAGCAGTTTAAGACAGGGGGATGGCGGGGAGCTGTTTTTT. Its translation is CASSLRQGDGGELFF.

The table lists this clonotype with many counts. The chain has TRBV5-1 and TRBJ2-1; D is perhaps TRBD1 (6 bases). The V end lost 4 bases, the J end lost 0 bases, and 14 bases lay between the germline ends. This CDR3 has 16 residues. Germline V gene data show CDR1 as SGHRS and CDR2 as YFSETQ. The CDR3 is CASSLRDTVSYNEQFF. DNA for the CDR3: TGCGCCAGCAGCCTCCGGGACACAGTCTCCTACAATGAGCAGTTCTTC.

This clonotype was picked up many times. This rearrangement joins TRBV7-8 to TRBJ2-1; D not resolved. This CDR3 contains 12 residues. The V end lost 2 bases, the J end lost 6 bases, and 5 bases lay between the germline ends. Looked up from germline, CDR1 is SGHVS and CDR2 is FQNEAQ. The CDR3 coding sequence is TGTGCCAGCAGCTTACGACTCAATGAGCAGTTCTTC. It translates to CASSLRLNEQFF.

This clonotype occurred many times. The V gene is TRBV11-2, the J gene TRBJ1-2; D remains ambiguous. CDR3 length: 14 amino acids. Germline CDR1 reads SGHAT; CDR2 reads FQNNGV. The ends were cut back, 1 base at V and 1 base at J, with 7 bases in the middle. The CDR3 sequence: CASSLVNSNYGYTF. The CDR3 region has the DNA TGTGCCAGCAGCTTAGTCAACAGTAACTATGGCTACACCTTC.

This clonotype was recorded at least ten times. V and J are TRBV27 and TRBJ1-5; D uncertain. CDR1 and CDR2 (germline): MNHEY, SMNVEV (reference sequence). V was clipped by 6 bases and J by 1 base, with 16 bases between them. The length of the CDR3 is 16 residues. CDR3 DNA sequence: TGTGCCAGCAGCCCTAGGGTTGGCCTCAGCAATCAGCCCCAGCATTTT. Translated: CASSPRVGLSNQPQHF.

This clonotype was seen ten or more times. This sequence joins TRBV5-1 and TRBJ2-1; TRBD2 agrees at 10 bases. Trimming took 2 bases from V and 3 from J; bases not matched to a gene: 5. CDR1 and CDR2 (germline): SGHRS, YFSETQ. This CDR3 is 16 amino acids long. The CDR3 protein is CASSFSGGSLYNEQFF. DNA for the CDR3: TGCGCCAGCAGCTTTAGCGGGGGGTCCCTCTACAATGAGCAGTTCTTC.